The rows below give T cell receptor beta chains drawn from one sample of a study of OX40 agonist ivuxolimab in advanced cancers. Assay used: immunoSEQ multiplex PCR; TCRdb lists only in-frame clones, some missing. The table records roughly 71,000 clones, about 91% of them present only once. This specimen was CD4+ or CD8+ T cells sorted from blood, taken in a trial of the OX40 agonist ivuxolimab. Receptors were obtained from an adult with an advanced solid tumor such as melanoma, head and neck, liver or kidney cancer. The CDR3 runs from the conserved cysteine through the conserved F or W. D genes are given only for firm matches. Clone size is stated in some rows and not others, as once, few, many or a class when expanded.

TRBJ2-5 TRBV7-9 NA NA TGTGCCAGCAGCGAATGGACAGACCAAGAGACCCAGTACTTC CASSEWTDQETQYF
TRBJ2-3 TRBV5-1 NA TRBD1 TGCGCCAGCAGCTTGGCCCCGACAGGGTCACAGTCAGATACGCAGTATTTT CASSLAPTGSQSDTQYF
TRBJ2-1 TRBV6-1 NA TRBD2 TGTGCCAGCAAAAGGGGGACTAGCGGGGTGAACGAGCAGTTCTTC CASKRGTSGVNEQFF
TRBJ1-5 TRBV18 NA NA TGTGCCAGCTCGTCCGGTAGCAATCAGCCCCAGCATTTT CASSSGSNQPQHF
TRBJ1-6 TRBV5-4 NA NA TGTGCCAGCAGCCCCGGGACCAATTCACCCCTCCACTTT CASSPGTNSPLHF
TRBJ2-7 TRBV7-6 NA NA TGTGCCAGCAGCTTAGGGGTGTGGGCCGAGCAGTACTTC CASSLGVWAEQYF
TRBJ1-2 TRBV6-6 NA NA TGTGCCATACTCCTTACAGATAACTATGGCTACACCTTC CAILLTDNYGYTF
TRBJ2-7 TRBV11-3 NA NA TGTGCCAGCAGCCTGACAGACGCCTACGAGCAGTGCTTC CASSLTDAYEQCF
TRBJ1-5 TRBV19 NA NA TGTGCCAGTAGTATCTCCACGGTCAATCAGCCCCAGCATTTT CASSISTVNQPQHF
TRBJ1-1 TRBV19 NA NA TGTGCCAGTAGTCTTCAGGGGAACACTGAAGCTTTCTTT CASSLQGNTEAFF
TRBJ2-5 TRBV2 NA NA TGTGCCAGCAGTCCCGGGACAGAGACCCAGTACTTC CASSPGTETQYF
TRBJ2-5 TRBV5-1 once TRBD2 TGCGCCAGCAGCGAAACTAGCGGGGGGGCAAGGGAGACCCAGTACTTC CASSETSGGARETQYF
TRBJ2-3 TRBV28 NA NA TGTGCCAGCAGTTTACCCTCAGCGAGCACAGATACGCAGTATTTT CASSLPSASTDTQYF
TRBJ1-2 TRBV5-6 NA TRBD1 TGTGCCAGCACCGATACAGGGGACGGTTATGGCTACACCTTC CASTDTGDGYGYTF